This T cell receptor beta chain was captured in a study of T cell responses to AZD1222 COVID-19 vaccine. Overall study results and limits: Dominant CD4 TCR responses targeted spike regions 160-218 and 743-854. Among AZD1222 vaccinees, only six were seropositive at baseline. Nearly half of spike-specific TCRs reportedly target variant regions that are unmutated in the B.1.351 and B.1.1.7 variants.

This table comes from immunoSEQ multiplex PCR, and its TCRdb copy is limited to in-frame clones, with some not included. This table has about 150,000 clones, about 93% appearing once. Comments on this clone: Its antigen is unidentified.

Second-dose intervals near 4 or 12 weeks were combined. Germline values: CDR1 SGHDN, CDR2 FVKESK. This CDR3 spans 13 amino acids. V gave up 5 bases and J gave up 10 bases, with 15 bases separating them. The chain is built from TRBV14 and TRBJ2-1; D is perhaps TRBD2 (6 bases). The input for sequencing was peripheral blood, taken 28 days after the second AZD1222 dose. The receptor was derived from an adult who received the AZD1222 COVID-19 vaccine. CDR3 amino acids: CASSATRQGEQFF. The CDR3 nucleotides read TGTGCCAGCAGCGCGACTAGACAAGGCGAGCAGTTCTTC.